This T cell receptor (beta chain) is from a study of blood T cells in healthy people across ages (dated by TCRdb to the mid-2010s). Regarding the study in general: In model experiments, template switching captured roughly one uniquely barcoded TCR beta cDNA molecule for every two T cells. The donors were split into four age groups: young (average about 15 years), middle-aged (about 40), aged (roughly 68) and long-lived (more than 80). For two donors (one aged 18 to 30 and one aged 80 or older), the study analyzed two additional independent replicas of 1 million unique cDNA reads from the same blood draw. Donors of different ages were randomly distributed across sequencing lanes to avoid experimental bias. Using deep sequencing normalized with unique cDNA molecular identifiers, the study measured how TCR beta repertoire diversity changes with age.

To note about this clonotype: Its specific antigen is unknown. There are no base qualities to consult, and no much larger clone falls within one base.

The approximately 40 donors, aged about 6 to 95 years, were systemically healthy Caucasian individuals from Russia. Ten milliliters of peripheral blood were drawn from each donor into EDTA-treated Vacutainer tubes. PBMCs were isolated by Ficoll-Paque density-gradient centrifugation, with at least 6.5 million obtained per sample. Total RNA, at least 6 micrograms per sample, was extracted from PBMCs with Trizol reagent. For every donor, an aliquot of PBMCs went through flow cytometry to measure the percentages of naive CD45RAhigh/CD27high T cells. The cysteine opens and the phenylalanine closes a CDR3 of 12 amino acids. The DNA shown is the 36-base CDR3, in frame from base 1. According to the germline V gene, CDR1 reads MNHEY and CDR2 reads SVGAGI. At the junction V is shortened by 10 bases and J by 4 bases, with 14 bases in between. The paper's findings and limits, for the study overall: Compared with the aged group, the long-lived group had more naive CD4+ T cells, fewer expanded clones and increased TCR diversity, a pattern suggesting age selection. A strong correlation was found between observed TCR beta diversity and the percentage of naive T cells measured by flow cytometry. Because the CMV infection status of the donors was unknown, age-related changes in expanded clonotypes may potentially have been confounded. Estimates of total diversity based on one million sequenced T cells were regarded as lower bounds and as underestimates. Observed TCR beta diversity per million T cells fell roughly linearly with age, and a significant reduction was already apparent by age roughly 41. Conclusive comparison of naive and antigen-experienced compartments was prevented by the profiling of bulk unsorted PBMCs.

The library was prepared using 5' RACE. Sequencing used an Illumina HiSeq 2500. A second PCR of about 6 to 11 cycles was run with a J-beta primer mix and a sample-barcoded 5' primer. A unique molecular identifier was introduced onto each TCR beta cDNA molecule by a template-switch 5' adaptor carrying 12 random nucleotides. At least 2.5 million CDR3-containing paired-end reads were obtained from each sample. First-strand cDNA synthesis was performed from all RNA using the Mint cDNA synthesis kit, with priming by a TRBC-specific oligonucleotide. Following uracil-DNA glycosylase treatment, all cDNA underwent a first 18-cycle PCR with the universal primers M1SS and BC2_uni_R. The original pipeline was this. For normalization, 1 million high-quality reads, each with a distinct molecular identifier, were randomly selected from each sample. Reads with shared molecular identifiers were discarded instead of being binned into consensus sequences. MiTCR, run with a Q25 quality threshold and the strictest error-elimination algorithm, handled CDR3 identification, clonotype clustering and error correction. A nonparametric unseen species model using Euler transformation provided a lower-bound estimate of total TCR beta diversity. TCRdb trimmed public reads at Q25 via fastp, called clones via MiXCR and kept in-frame beta chains. Entries are consolidated by CDR3 protein sequence, retaining the most common genes and DNA. These V and J calls originate from TCRdb's pipeline instead of the authors' own analysis. The sample table records fewer than 700,000 distinct CDR3 sequences; around 48% of these occur just once. Of the sample, 20% to 25% falls within the top ten clones.

The chain was built from TRBV6-5 and TRBJ2-7; D gene: possibly TRBD2, on 5 matching bases. Material for sequencing was blood. The clonotype originates from a man older than 75 in good health. The CDR3 reads as follows: CATGELKYEQYF. The DNA is TGTGCCACCGGGGAGTTGAAGTACGAGCAGTACTTC.